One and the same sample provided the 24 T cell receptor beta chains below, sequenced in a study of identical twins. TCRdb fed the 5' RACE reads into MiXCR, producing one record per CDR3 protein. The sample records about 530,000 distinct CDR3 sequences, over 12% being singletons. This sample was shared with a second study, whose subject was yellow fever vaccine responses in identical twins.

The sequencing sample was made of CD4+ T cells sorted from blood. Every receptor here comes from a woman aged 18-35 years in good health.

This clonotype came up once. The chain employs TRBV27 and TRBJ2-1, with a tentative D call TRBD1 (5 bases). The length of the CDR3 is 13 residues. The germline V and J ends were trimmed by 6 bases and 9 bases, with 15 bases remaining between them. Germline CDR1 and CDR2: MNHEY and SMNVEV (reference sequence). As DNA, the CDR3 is TGTGCCAGCAGCTCTCCCAGGGTTCCTGAGCAGTTCTTC. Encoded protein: CASSSPRVPEQFF.

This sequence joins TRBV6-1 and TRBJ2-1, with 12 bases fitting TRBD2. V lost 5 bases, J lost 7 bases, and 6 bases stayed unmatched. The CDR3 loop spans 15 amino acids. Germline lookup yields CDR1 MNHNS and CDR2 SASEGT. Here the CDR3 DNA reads TGTGCCAGCAGTCCTAGCGGGAGGGCCAATAATGAGCAGTTCTTC. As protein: CASSPSGRANNEQFF.

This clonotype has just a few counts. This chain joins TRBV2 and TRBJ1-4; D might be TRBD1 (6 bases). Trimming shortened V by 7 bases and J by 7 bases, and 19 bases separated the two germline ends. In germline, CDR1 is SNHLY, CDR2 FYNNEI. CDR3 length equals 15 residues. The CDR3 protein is CASTHEGGTGEKLFF. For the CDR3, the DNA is TGTGCCAGCACTCACGAGGGGGGGACCGGTGAAAAACTGTTTTTT.

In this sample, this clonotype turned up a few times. The CDR3 loop is CASGAGAWNTEAFF. CDR3 nucleotides: TGTGCTAGTGGAGCGGGGGCGTGGAACACTGAAGCTTTCTTT. This chain links TRBV12-5 with TRBJ1-1, with D possibly matching TRBD1 (6 bases). V was trimmed by 6 bases and J by 1 base, leaving 12 bases between them. The CDR3 runs to 14 residues. CDR1 and CDR2 from the germline V gene are LGHNT and FRNRAP.

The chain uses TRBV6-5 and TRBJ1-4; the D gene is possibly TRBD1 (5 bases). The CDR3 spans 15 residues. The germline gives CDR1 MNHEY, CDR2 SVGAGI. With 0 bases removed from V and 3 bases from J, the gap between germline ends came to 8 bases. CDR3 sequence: CASSYSGGANEKLFF. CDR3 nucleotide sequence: TGTGCCAGCAGTTACTCGGGGGGGGCTAATGAAAAACTGTTTTTT.

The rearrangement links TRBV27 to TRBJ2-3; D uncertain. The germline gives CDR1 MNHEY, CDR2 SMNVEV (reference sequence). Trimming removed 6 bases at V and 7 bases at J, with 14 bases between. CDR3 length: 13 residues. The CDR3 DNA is TGTGCCAGCAGATTGGCGTCGTTAAATACGCAGTATTTT. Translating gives CASRLASLNTQYF.

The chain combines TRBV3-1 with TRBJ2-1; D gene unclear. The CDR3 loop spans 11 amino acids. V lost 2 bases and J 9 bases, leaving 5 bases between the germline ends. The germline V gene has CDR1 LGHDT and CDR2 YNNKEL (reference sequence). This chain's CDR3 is CASSQRVEQFF. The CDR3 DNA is TGTGCCAGCAGCCAACGGGTTGAGCAGTTCTTC.

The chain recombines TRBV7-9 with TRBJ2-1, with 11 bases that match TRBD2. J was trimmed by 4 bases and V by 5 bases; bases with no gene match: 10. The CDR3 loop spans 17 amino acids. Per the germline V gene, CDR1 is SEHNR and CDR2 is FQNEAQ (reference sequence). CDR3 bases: TGTGCCAGCAGCAACTCGGGACTAGCGGAAACTTACAATGAGCAGTTCTTC. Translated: CASSNSGLAETYNEQFF.

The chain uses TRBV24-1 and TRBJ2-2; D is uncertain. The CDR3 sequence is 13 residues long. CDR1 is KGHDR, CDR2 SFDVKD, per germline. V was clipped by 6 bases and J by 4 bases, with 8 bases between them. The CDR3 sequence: CATSKDPTGELFF. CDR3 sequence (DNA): TGTGCCACCAGTAAGGACCCCACCGGGGAGCTGTTTTTT.

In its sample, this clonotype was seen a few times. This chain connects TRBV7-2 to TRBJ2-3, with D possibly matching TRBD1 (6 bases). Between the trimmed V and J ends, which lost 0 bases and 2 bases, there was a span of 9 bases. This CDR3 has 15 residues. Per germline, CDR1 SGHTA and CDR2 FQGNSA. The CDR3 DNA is TGTGCCAGCAGCTTAGCGGGGGCCTTCACAGATACGCAGTATTTT. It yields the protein CASSLAGAFTDTQYF. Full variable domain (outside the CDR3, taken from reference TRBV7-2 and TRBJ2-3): GAGVSQSPSNKVTEKGKDVELRCDPISGHTALYWYRQSLGQGLEFLIYFQGNSAPDKSGLPSDRFSAERTGGSVSTLTIQRTQQEDSAVYLCASSLAGAFTDTQYFGPGTRLTVL.

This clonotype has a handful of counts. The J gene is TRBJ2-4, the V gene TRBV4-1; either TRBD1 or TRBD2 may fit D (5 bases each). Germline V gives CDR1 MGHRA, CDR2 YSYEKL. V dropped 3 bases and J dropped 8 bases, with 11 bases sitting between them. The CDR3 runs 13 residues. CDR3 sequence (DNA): TGCGCCAGCAGCCACCTACTGGGGGACATTCAGTACTTC. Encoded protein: CASSHLLGDIQYF.

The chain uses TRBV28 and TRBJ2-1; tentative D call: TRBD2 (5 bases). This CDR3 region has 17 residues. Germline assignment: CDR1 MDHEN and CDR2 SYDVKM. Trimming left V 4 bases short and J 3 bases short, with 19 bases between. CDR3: CASSSPARGQFYNEQFF. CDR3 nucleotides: TGTGCCAGCAGTTCCCCTGCCAGAGGGCAGTTCTACAATGAGCAGTTCTTC.

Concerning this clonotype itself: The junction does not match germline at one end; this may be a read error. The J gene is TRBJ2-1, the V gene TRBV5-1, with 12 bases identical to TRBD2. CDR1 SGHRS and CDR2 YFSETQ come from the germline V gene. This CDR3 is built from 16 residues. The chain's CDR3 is CACRSSLAGGLDEQFF. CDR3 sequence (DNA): TGCGCCTGCAGGTCGTCGCTAGCGGGGGGGCTCGATGAGCAGTTCTTC.

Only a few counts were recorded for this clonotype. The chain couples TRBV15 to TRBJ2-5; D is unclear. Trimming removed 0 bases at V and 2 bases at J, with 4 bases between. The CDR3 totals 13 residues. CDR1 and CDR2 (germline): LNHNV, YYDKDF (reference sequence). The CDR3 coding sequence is TGTGCCACCAGCAGAGATGGACAAGAGACCCAGTACTTC. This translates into CATSRDGQETQYF.

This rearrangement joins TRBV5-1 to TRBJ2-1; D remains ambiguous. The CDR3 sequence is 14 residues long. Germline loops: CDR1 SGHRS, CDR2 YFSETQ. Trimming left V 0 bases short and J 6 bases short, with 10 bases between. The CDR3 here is CASSLVGPFNEQFF. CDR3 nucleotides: TGCGCCAGCAGCTTGGTGGGTCCTTTCAATGAGCAGTTCTTC. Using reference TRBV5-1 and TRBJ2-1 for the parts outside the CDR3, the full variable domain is KAGVTQTPRYLIKTRGQQVTLSCSPISGHRSVSWYQQTPGQGLQFLFEYFSETQRNKGNFPGRFSGRQFSNSRSEMNVSTLELGDSALYLCASSLVGPFNEQFFGPGTRLTVL.

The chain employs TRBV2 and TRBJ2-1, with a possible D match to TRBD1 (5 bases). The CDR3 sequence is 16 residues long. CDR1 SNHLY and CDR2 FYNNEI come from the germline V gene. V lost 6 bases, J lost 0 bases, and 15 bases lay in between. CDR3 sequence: CASSSQGLSSYNEQFF. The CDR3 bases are TGTGCCAGCAGCTCGCAGGGCCTTAGCTCCTACAATGAGCAGTTCTTC. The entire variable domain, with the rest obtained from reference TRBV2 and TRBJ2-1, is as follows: EPEVTQTPSHQVTQMGQEVILRCVPISNHLYFYWYRQILGQKVEFLVSFYNNEISEKSEIFDDQFSVERPDGSNFTLKIRSTKLEDSAMYFCASSSQGLSSYNEQFFGPGTRLTVL.

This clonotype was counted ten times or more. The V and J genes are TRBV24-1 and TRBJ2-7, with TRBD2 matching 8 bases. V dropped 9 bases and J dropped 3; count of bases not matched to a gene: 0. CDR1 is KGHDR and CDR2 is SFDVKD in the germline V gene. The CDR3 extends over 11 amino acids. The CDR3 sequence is CATGTSYEQYF. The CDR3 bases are TGTGCCACCGGGACTAGCTACGAGCAGTACTTC.

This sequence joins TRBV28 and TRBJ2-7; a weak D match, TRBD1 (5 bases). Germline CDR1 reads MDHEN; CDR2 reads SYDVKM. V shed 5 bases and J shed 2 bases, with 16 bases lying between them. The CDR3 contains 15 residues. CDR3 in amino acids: CASSPHMGRAYEQYV. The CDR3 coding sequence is TGTGCCAGCAGTCCACACATGGGCAGGGCCTACGAGCAGTACGTC.

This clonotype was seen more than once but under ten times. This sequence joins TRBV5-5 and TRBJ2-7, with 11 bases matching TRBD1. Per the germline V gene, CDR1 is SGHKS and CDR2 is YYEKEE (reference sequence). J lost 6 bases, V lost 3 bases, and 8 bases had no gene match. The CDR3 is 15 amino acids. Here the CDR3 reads CASSYGTGGYGEQYF. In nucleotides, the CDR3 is TGTGCCAGCAGCTATGGGACAGGGGGTTATGGCGAGCAGTACTTC. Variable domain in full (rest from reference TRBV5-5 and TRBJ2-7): DAGVTQSPTHLIKTRGQQVTLRCSPISGHKSVSWYQQVLGQGPQFIFQYYEKEERGRGNFPDRFSARQFPNYSSELNVNALLLGDSALYLCASSYGTGGYGEQYFGPGTRLTVT.

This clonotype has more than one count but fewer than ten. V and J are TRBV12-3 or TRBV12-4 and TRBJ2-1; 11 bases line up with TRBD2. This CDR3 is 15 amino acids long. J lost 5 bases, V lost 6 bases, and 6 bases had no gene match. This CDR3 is CASSPPGLADNEQFF. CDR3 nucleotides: TGTGCCAGCAGCCCCCCGGGACTAGCGGACAATGAGCAGTTCTTC.

The CDR3 nucleotides are TGTGCCAGCAAGAAGCTCGGGACTTCCTACAATGAGCAGTTCTTC. The encoded protein is CASKKLGTSYNEQFF. The V gene is TRBV12-3 or TRBV12-4, the J gene TRBJ2-1; D is perhaps TRBD2 (6 bases). CDR3 length equals 15 residues. The V and J ends lost 7 bases and 1 base respectively, with 14 bases between them.

CDR3 bases: TGCAGTGCTAGAGGAAAGGCGGGGGGGCGGGACAATGAGCAGTTCTTC. This sequence encodes CSARGKAGGRDNEQFF. This chain connects TRBV20-1 to TRBJ2-1, with 9 bases matching TRBD2. V was pared by 1 base and J by 5 bases, with 9 bases of the junction left unmatched. Germline lookup yields CDR1 DFQATT and CDR2 SNEGSKA (reference sequence). This CDR3 has 16 residues.

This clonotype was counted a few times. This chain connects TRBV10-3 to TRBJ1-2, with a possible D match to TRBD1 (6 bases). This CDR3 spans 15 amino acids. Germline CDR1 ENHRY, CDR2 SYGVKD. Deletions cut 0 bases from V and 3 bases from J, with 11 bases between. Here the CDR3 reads CAISESAGADYGYTF. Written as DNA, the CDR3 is TGTGCCATCAGTGAGTCGGCAGGGGCTGACTATGGCTACACCTTC.

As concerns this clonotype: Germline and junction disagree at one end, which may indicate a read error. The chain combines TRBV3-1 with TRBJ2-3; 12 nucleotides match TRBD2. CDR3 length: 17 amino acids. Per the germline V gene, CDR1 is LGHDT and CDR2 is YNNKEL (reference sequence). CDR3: CTSSLGTSGRPTDTQYF. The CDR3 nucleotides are TGTACCAGCAGTTTAGGTACTAGCGGGAGGCCTACAGATACGCAGTATTTT.